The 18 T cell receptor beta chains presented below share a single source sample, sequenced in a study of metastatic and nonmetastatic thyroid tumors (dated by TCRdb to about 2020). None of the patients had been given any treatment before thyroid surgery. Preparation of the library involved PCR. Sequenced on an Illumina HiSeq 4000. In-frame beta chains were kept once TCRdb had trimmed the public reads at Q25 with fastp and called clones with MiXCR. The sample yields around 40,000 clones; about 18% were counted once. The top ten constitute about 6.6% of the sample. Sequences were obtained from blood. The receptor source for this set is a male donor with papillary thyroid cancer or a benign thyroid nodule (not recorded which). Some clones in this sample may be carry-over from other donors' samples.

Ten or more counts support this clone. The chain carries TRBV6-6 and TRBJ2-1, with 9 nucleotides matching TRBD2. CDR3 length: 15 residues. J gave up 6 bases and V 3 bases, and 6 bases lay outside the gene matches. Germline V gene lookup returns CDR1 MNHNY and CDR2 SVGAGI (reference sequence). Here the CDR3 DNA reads TGTGCCAGCAGTTATGGGCTAGCGGGAACCAATGAGCAGTTCTTC. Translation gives CASSYGLAGTNEQFF.

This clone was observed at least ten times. CDR3 residues: CATSAPGLAESGDTQYF. The CDR3, as DNA: TGTGCCACCAGTGCCCCGGGACTAGCGGAATCGGGGGATACGCAGTATTTT. V and J are TRBV24-1 and TRBJ2-3, with TRBD2 matching 11 bases. CDR1 and CDR2 (germline): KGHDR, SFDVKD. This CDR3 has 17 amino acids. The V segment lost 5 bases and the J segment 6 bases; nucleotides outside the gene matches: 12.

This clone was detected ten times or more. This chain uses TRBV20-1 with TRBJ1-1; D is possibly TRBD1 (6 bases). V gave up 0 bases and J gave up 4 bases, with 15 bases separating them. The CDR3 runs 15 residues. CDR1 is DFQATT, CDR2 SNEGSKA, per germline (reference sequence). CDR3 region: CSARDGGRIFTEAFF. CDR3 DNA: TGCAGTGCTAGAGATGGGGGGCGGATTTTCACTGAAGCTTTCTTT.

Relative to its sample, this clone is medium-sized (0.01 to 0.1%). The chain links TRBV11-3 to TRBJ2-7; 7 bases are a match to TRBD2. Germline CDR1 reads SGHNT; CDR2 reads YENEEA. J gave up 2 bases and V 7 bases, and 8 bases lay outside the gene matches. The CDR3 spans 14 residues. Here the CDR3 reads CASNPGGGAYEQYF. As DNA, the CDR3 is TGTGCCAGCAACCCGGGAGGTGGGGCCTACGAGCAGTACTTC.

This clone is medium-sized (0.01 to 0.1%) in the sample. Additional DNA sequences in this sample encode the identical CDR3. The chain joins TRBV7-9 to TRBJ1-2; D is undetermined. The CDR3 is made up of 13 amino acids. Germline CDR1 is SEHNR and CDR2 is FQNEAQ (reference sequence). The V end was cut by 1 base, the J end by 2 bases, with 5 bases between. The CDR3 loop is CASSLGLNYGYTF. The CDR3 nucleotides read TGTGCCAGCAGCTTAGGACTAAACTATGGCTACACCTTC.

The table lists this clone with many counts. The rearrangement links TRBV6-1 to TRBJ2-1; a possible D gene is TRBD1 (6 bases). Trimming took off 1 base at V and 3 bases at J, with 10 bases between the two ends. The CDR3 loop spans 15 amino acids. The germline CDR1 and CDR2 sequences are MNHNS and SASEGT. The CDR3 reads CASSEGTESYNEQFF. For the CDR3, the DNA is TGTGCCAGCAGTGAAGGGACAGAGAGCTACAATGAGCAGTTCTTC.

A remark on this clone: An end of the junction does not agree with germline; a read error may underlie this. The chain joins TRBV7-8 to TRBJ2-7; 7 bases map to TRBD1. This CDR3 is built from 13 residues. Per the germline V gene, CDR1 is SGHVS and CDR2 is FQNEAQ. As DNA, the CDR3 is TGTGCCAGCAGCTTATACAGGGGCTACGATCAGTACTTC. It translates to CASSLYRGYDQYF.

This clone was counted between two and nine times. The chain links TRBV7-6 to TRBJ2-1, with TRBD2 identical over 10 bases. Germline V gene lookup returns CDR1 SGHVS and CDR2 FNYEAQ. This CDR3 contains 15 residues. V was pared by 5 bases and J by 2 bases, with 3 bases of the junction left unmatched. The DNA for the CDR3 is TGTGCCAGCAGCGACAGCGGGAGGGCCTACAATGAGCAGTTCTTC. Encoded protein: CASSDSGRAYNEQFF.

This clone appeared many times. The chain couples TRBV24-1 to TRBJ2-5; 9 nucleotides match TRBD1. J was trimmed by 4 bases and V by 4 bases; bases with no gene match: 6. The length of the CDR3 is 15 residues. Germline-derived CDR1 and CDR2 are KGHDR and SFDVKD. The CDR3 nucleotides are TGTGCCACCAGTGACCCCGGGACAGGGTTAGAGACCCAGTACTTC. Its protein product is CATSDPGTGLETQYF.

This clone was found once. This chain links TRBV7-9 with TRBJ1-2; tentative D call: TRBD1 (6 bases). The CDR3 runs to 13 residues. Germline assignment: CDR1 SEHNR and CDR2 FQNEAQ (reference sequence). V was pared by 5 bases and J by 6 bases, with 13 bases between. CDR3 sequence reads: CASSPTGSDGYTF. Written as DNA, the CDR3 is TGTGCCAGCAGCCCTACAGGGTCGGATGGCTACACCTTC.

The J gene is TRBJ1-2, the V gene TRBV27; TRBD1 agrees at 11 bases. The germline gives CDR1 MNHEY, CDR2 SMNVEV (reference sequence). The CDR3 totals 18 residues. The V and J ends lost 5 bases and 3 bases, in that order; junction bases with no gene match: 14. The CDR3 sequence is CASSPLPGQGAWDYGYTF. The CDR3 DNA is TGTGCCAGCAGTCCCTTACCTGGACAGGGGGCCTGGGACTATGGCTACACCTTC.

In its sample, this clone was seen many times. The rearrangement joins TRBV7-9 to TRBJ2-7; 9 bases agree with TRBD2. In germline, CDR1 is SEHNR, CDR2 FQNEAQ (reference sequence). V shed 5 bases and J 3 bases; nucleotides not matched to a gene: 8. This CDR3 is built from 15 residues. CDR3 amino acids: CASSRASGGYYEQYF. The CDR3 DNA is TGTGCCAGCAGCCGGGCGAGCGGGGGGTACTACGAGCAGTACTTC.

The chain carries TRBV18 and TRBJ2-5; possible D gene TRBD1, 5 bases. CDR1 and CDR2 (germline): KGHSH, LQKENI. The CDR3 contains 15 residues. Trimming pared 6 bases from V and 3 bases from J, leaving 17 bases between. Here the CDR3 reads CASSGFGAGEETQYF. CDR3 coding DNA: TGTGCCAGCTCTGGATTTGGGGCAGGCGAAGAGACCCAGTACTTC.

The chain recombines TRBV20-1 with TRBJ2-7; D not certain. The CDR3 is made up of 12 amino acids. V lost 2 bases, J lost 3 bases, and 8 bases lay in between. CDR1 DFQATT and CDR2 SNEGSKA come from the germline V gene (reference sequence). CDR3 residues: CSARINSYEQYF. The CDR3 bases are TGCAGTGCTAGAATTAACAGCTACGAGCAGTACTTC.

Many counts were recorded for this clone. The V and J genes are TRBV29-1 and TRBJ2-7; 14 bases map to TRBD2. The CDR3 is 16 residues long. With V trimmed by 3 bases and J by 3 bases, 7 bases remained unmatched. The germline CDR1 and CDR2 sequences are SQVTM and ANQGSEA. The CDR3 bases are TGCAGCGTTGAGGGGGGACTAGCGGGGGCTAACTACGAGCAGTACTTC. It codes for CSVEGGLAGANYEQYF.

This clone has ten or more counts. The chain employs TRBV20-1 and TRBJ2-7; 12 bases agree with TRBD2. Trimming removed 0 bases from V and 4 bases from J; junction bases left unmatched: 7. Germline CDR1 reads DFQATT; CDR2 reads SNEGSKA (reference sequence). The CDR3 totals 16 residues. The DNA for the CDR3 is TGCAGTGCTAGAGATTCTAGCGGGAGGGCCAGGTACGAGCAGTACTTC. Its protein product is CSARDSSGRARYEQYF.

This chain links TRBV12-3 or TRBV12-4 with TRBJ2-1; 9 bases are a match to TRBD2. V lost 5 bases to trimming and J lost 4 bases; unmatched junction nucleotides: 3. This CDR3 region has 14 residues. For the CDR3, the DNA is TGTGCCAGCAGTCGACTAGCGGATTACAATGAGCAGTTCTTC. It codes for CASSRLADYNEQFF.

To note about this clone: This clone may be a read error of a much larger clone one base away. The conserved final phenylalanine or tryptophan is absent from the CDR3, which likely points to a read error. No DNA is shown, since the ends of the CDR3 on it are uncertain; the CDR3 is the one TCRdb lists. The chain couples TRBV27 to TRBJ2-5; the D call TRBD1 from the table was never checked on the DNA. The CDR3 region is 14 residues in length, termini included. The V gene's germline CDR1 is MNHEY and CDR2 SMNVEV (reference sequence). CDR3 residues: CASRTCSRPGSCQA.